This TCR beta chain was sequenced for a study of Graves' ophthalmopathy and Graves' hyperthyroidism. The stable label applied to hyperthyroidism with no ophthalmopathy within 18 months of follow-up. RNA transcripts yielded amplified TCR beta CDR3 regions. First-round RT-PCR with HTBI primers preceded a second-round multiplex PCR. TCRdb redid the calling of the multiplex PCR reads with MiXCR, one entry per CDR3 protein. The data contain fewer than 650,000 distinct CDR3 sequences, about 20% of them singletons. This clonotype has just a few counts. Its specificity is not known. Findings and limits, study-wide: Blood was where most expanded thyroid clonotypes above 0.001 frequency also turned up.

Germline V gene sequence: CDR1 SNHLY, CDR2 FYNNEI. The CDR3 contains 15 residues. J gave up 5 bases and V 6 bases, and 6 bases lay outside the gene matches. The sequenced sample consisted of peripheral blood. The V and J genes are TRBV2 and TRBJ2-5; 13 nucleotides agree with TRBD2. The sequence was obtained from a woman in her late teens or twenties with stable Graves' hyperthyroidism. Some clones in this sample may be carry-over from other donors' samples. CDR3 region: CASSRGTSGMETQYF. CDR3 nucleotide sequence: TGTGCCAGCAGCCGCGGGACTAGCGGGATGGAGACCCAGTACTTC.